The present T cell receptor (beta chain) was sequenced within a study of cytomegalovirus exposure and HLA in healthy donors. General study results and limits: According to the study, 150 to 200 TCR beta chains were cytomegalovirus-associated.

Researchers ran the PCR with 60 Vbeta and 13 Jbeta primers. The protocol was immunoSEQ multiplex PCR, while the TCRdb copy is restricted to in-frame clones and leaves out a portion. Seen here are 60,000 to 65,000 clones, about 87% observed once, and the top ten hold roughly 1.4%. The germline CDR1 and CDR2 sequences are SNHLY and FYNNEI. This CDR3 is 14 amino acids long. The V and J ends lost 8 bases and 4 bases, in that order; junction bases with no gene match: 8. In the case of this clone: Its cognate antigen is unknown.

The sequenced sample consisted of PBMCs. The origin of this receptor is a man aged 18 to 30 in good health and CMV-seronegative. The chain has TRBV2 and TRBJ2-7; 10 bases are shared with TRBD1. The chain's CDR3 is CASRITGQGYEQYF. The CDR3 coding sequence is TGTGCCAGCCGAATAACGGGACAGGGGTACGAGCAGTACTTC.